Sequencing of this T cell receptor beta chain was carried out in a study of technical replicates of blood from a handful of donors. The CDR3 is 13 amino acids. CDR1 is SNHLY, CDR2 FYNNEI, per germline. V shed 5 bases and J 7 bases; nucleotides not matched to a gene: 7. This table comes from immunoSEQ multiplex PCR, and its TCRdb copy is limited to in-frame clones, with some not included. The sample holds about 76,000 clones; approximately 94% are singletons and the top ten take over 0.35%. The sample was T cells isolated from PBMCs. The sequence came from a human donor in good health. V is TRBV2 and J is TRBJ1-1, with 7 nucleotides matching TRBD1. CDR3 nucleotide sequence: TGTGCCAGCAGTTCTCAGGGGGGAATTGAAGCTTTCTTT. It translates to CASSSQGGIEAFF. The full variable domain, its missing parts supplied by reference TRBV2 and TRBJ1-1, is EPEVTQTPSHQVTQMGQEVILRCVPISNHLYFYWYRQILGQKVEFLVSFYNNEISEKSEIFDDQFSVERPDGSNFTLKIRSTKLEDSAMYFCASSSQGGIEAFFGQGTRLTVV.